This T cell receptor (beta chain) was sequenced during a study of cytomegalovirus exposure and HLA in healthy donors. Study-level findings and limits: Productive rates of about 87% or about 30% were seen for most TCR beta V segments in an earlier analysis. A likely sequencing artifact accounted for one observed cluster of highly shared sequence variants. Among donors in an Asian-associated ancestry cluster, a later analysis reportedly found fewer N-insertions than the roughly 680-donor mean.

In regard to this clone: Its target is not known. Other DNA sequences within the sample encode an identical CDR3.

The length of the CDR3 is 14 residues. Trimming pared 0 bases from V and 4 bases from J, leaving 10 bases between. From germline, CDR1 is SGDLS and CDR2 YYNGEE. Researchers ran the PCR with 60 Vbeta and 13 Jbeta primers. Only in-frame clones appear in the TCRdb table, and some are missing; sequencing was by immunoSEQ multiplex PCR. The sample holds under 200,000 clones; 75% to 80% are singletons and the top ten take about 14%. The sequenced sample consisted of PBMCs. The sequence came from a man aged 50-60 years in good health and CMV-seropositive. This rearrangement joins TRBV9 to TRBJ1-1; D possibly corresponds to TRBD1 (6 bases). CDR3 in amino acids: CASSVGEGGTEAFF. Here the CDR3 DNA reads TGTGCCAGCAGCGTAGGGGAAGGGGGCACTGAAGCTTTCTTT. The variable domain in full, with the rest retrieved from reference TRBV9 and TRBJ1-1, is DSGVTQTPKHLITATGQRVTLRCSPRSGDLSVYWYQQSLDQGLQFLIQYYNGEERAKGNILERFSAQQFPDLHSELNLSSLELGDSALYFCASSVGEGGTEAFFGQGTRLTVV.